The next 20 T cell receptor beta chains were all read from a single sample in a study of OX40 agonist ivuxolimab in advanced cancers. Some clones are missing from TCRdb's copy, which holds only in-frame ones; the method was immunoSEQ multiplex PCR. The sample has 70,000 to 85,000 clones; 84% are singletons. The sequenced sample was CD4+ or CD8+ T cells sorted from blood, obtained in a trial of the OX40 agonist ivuxolimab. The receptor source for this set is an adult with an advanced solid tumor such as melanoma, head and neck, liver or kidney cancer.

This chain links TRBV7-2 with TRBJ2-2; D is ambiguous. Germline V CDR1 and CDR2: SGHTA, FQGNSA. V was trimmed by 2 bases and J by 4 bases, leaving 5 bases between them. The CDR3 is 13 amino acids. The CDR3 region has the DNA TGTGCCAGCAGCTTATTTGTCACCGGGGAGCTGTTTTTT. Amino acids: CASSLFVTGELFF. Drawing the rest from reference TRBV7-2 and TRBJ2-2, the complete variable domain is GAGVSQSPSNKVTEKGKDVELRCDPISGHTALYWYRQSLGQGLEFLIYFQGNSAPDKSGLPSDRFSAERTGGSVSTLTIQRTQQEDSAVYLCASSLFVTGELFFGEGSRLTVL.

The chain carries TRBV7-2 and TRBJ1-4; tentative D call: TRBD1 (6 bases). CDR3 length equals 15 residues. The V gene's germline CDR1 is SGHTA and CDR2 FQGNSA. Deletions cut 5 bases from V and 7 bases from J, with 17 bases between. The DNA of the CDR3 is TGTGCCAGCAGCATACTACAGGGTGGGGGTGAAAAACTGTTTTTT. Its translation: CASSILQGGGEKLFF.

A note on this clone: This sample also contains other DNA sequences that code for the same CDR3. The rearrangement joins TRBV6-6 to TRBJ1-4; a weak D match, TRBD1 (5 bases). Trimming took 2 bases from V and 3 from J, leaving 10 bases between them. CDR3 length equals 15 residues. Looked up from germline, CDR1 is MNHNY and CDR2 is SVGAGI (reference sequence). CDR3 DNA: TGTGCCAGCAGTTACCCACCGGGGGCTAATGAAAAACTGTTTTTT. It encodes CASSYPPGANEKLFF.

The genes are TRBV11-2 and TRBJ1-2, with D possibly TRBD1 on 5 matching bases. Between the trimmed V and J ends, which lost 2 bases and 4 bases, there was a span of 11 bases. The CDR3 has 14 amino acids. CDR1 SGHAT and CDR2 FQNNGV come from the germline V gene. The CDR3 sequence is CASSLLQGSYGYTF. The DNA for the CDR3 is TGTGCCAGCAGCTTACTCCAGGGATCCTATGGCTACACCTTC.

The rearrangement links TRBV4-3 to TRBJ1-6; possible D gene TRBD1, 6 bases. Germline CDR1 and CDR2: LGHNA and YSLEER. The CDR3 runs to 16 residues. V was trimmed by 6 bases and J by 6 bases, leaving 18 bases between them. The CDR3 nucleotides are TGCGCCAGCAGGCCAACAGGGTTAGGAATTAATTCACCCCTCCACTTT. Protein: CASRPTGLGINSPLHF.

The J gene is TRBJ2-5, the V gene TRBV4-2; a possible D gene is TRBD1 (6 bases). Deletions cut 6 bases from V and 5 bases from J, with 22 bases between. CDR1 is LGHNA and CDR2 is YNFKEQ in the germline V gene. This CDR3 has 16 amino acids. In DNA, the CDR3 is TGTGCCAGCAGTCATGGAAGACAGGACCCTCAGGAGACCCAGTACTTC. Its protein product is CASSHGRQDPQETQYF.

The CDR3 region is CASSQAGGPVDTQYF. CDR3 coding DNA: TGCGCCAGCAGCCAAGCGGGGGGGCCGGTAGATACGCAGTATTTT. This chain joins TRBV4-3 and TRBJ2-3, with 8 bases aligning to TRBD2. This CDR3 comprises 15 residues. Germline values: CDR1 LGHNA, CDR2 YSLEER. Losses at the gene ends were 1 base for V and 5 bases for J; bases not matched to a gene: 5.

V gene TRBV6-6 combines with J gene TRBJ1-2, with 11 bases lining up with TRBD1. Germline assignment: CDR1 MNHNY and CDR2 SVGAGI (reference sequence). Trimming removed 6 bases from V and 8 bases from J; junction bases left unmatched: 11. CDR3 length: 15 residues. The CDR3 reads CASSPGQGVVGGYTF. The CDR3 DNA follows: TGTGCCAGCAGCCCGGGACAGGGGGTTGTAGGGGGCTACACCTTC.

The rearrangement links TRBV7-9 to TRBJ1-2; D is undetermined. Deletions cut 5 bases from V and 6 bases from J, with 16 bases between. This CDR3 has 14 residues. CDR1 and CDR2 from the germline V gene are SEHNR and FQNEAQ (reference sequence). The chain's CDR3 is CASSQLSGSNGYTF. CDR3 in DNA: TGTGCCAGCAGCCAACTCTCGGGTAGTAATGGCTACACCTTC.

The genes are TRBV12-5 and TRBJ2-7; D is unresolved. Trimming stripped 6 bases from V and 0 bases from J, with 9 bases between. The CDR3 totals 13 residues. Germline-derived CDR1 and CDR2 are LGHNT and FRNRAP. DNA for the CDR3: TGTGCTAGTGGCCGGGCAGCCTCCTACGAGCAGTACTTC. Translating gives CASGRAASYEQYF.

The V and J genes are TRBV14 and TRBJ2-7, with no clear D. Looked up from germline, CDR1 is SGHDN and CDR2 is FVKESK. This CDR3 has 11 residues. Trimming took off 1 base at V and 4 bases at J, with 2 bases between the two ends. The CDR3 DNA reads as TGTGCCAGCAGCCAAGTGTACGAGCAGTACTTC. It translates to CASSQVYEQYF.

The chain recombines TRBV25-1 with TRBJ1-4; TRBD1 matches at 11 bases. V lost 7 bases, J lost 7 bases, and 5 bases stayed unmatched. CDR3 length: 14 residues. Germline V gives CDR1 MGHDK, CDR2 SYGVNS. In DNA, the CDR3 is TGTGCCAGCACAGCAGGGACAGGGGGTGAAAAACTGTTTTTT. Translation gives CASTAGTGGEKLFF.

This clone was seen a single time. The rearrangement joins TRBV7-2 to TRBJ2-3; 9 positions agree with TRBD2. The CDR3 is made up of 17 amino acids. V trimming: 5 bases; J trimming: 5 bases; junction bases outside the gene matches: 14. Germline V gene lookup returns CDR1 SGHTA and CDR2 FQGNSA. CDR3: CASSRRGGSGTLDTQYF. CDR3 DNA sequence: TGTGCCAGCAGCCGGCGGGGGGGGTCCGGGACCCTAGATACGCAGTATTTT.

This clone was found many times. The chain recombines TRBV5-4 with TRBJ1-1; unclear D gene. The CDR3 is 13 residues long. Per germline, CDR1 SGHNT and CDR2 YYREEE (reference sequence). The V gene lost 6 bases and the J gene lost 0 bases, with 9 bases spanning the gap. CDR3 sequence reads: CASNTNMNTEAFF. In DNA form, the CDR3 reads TGTGCCAGCAATACAAACATGAACACTGAAGCTTTCTTT.

The chain joins TRBV28 to TRBJ1-2; maybe TRBD1 (6 bases). Trimming shortened V by 5 bases and J by 4 bases, and 11 bases separated the two germline ends. The CDR3 has 13 amino acids. Germline V gene data show CDR1 as MDHEN and CDR2 as SYDVKM. The CDR3 region has the DNA TGTGCCAGCAGTCAACAGGGATTCTATGGCTACACCTTC. This translates into CASSQQGFYGYTF.

The rearrangement links TRBV11-3 to TRBJ1-2, with D possibly being TRBD1 (5 bases). The CDR3 covers 15 residues. Trimming pared 3 bases from V and 8 bases from J, leaving 19 bases between. The germline V gene has CDR1 SGHNT and CDR2 YENEEA. For the CDR3, the DNA is TGTGCCAGCAGCTTCCGGGACCGGATAACACTAGGCTACACCTTC. Translated: CASSFRDRITLGYTF.

The V and J genes are TRBV4-3 and TRBJ1-4; D is unresolved. CDR1 LGHNA and CDR2 YSLEER come from the germline V gene. This CDR3 region has 15 residues. Trimming left V 1 base short and J 6 bases short, with 12 bases between. The CDR3 loop reads CASSQGRYPDEKLFF. The CDR3 DNA is TGCGCCAGCAGCCAAGGGAGGTACCCTGATGAAAAACTGTTTTTT.

CDR3 DNA: TGTGCCAGCCATCTGAGTGGGGTTACCTACGAGCAGTACTTC. The encoded protein is CASHLSGVTYEQYF. The chain combines TRBV6-1 with TRBJ2-7; D gene uncertain. This CDR3 is built from 14 residues. With 8 bases removed from V and 2 bases from J, the gap between germline ends came to 16 bases. Germline V gene lookup returns CDR1 MNHNS and CDR2 SASEGT.

J is TRBJ2-2 and V is TRBV7-8; D uncertain. The CDR3 loop spans 16 amino acids. Germline CDR1 reads SGHVS; CDR2 reads FQNEAQ. V was trimmed by 5 bases and J by 0 bases, leaving 13 bases between them. The CDR3 sequence is CASSPTAGSNTGELFF. CDR3 nucleotide sequence: TGTGCCAGCAGCCCAACAGCTGGTTCGAACACCGGGGAGCTGTTTTTT.

The chain links TRBV7-2 to TRBJ1-1; D call uncertain. With 1 base removed from V and 3 bases from J, the gap between germline ends came to 9 bases. CDR1 SGHTA and CDR2 FQGNSA come from the germline V gene. The CDR3 loop spans 14 amino acids. CDR3 sequence reads: CASSLDPGYTEAFF. The CDR3 coding sequence is TGTGCCAGCAGCTTAGACCCGGGGTACACTGAAGCTTTCTTT.